What follows are 5 T cell receptor beta chains derived from one specimen sequenced in a study of blood T cell repertoires in COVID-19. TCRdb's table, derived via immunoSEQ multiplex PCR, lists solely in-frame clones and lacks some. The sample shows about 76,000 clones, roughly 87% of them seen only once. The sequenced material came from peripheral blood. These receptors were obtained from a woman aged 45-59 years in a cohort sampled during active COVID-19.

This chain uses TRBV5-4 with TRBJ1-1; 8 positions agree with TRBD1. This CDR3 region has 13 residues. The V and J ends lost 2 bases and 4 bases, in that order; junction bases with no gene match: 1. The germline CDR1 and CDR2 sequences are SGHNT and YYREEE (reference sequence). CDR3 DNA: TGTGCCAGCAGCTTTGGACAGGGCACTGAAGCTTTCTTT. Its translation is CASSFGQGTEAFF.

This chain uses TRBV24-1 with TRBJ2-2, with a weak D call TRBD2 (5 bases). Germline CDR1 and CDR2: KGHDR and SFDVKD. There are 18 residues in the CDR3. V was shortened by 0 bases and J by 4 bases, with 17 bases between the two germline ends. CDR3 amino acids: CATSDLSGNPSSTGELFF. The CDR3 coding sequence is TGTGCCACCAGTGATTTGTCGGGGAACCCTAGCAGCACCGGGGAGCTGTTTTTT.

The genes are TRBV10-1 and TRBJ2-1; maybe TRBD1 (6 bases). This CDR3 is built from 13 residues. V lost 6 bases, J lost 5 bases, and 11 bases lay in between. In germline, CDR1 is WNHNN, CDR2 SYGVQD (reference sequence). CDR3 region: CASSPAGDNEQFF. The DNA for the CDR3 is TGCGCCAGCAGCCCAGCAGGGGACAATGAGCAGTTCTTC.

The CDR3 loop is CASSLVGGPVGSYNEQFF. DNA for the CDR3: TGTGCCAGCAGCTTGGTGGGAGGGCCGGTAGGGTCCTACAATGAGCAGTTCTTC. The genes are TRBV7-2 and TRBJ2-1, with 7 bases lining up with TRBD2. Germline V gene data show CDR1 as SGHTA and CDR2 as FQGNSA. CDR3 size: 18 residues. The trim removed 3 bases at V and 1 base at J, leaving 12 bases unmatched.

This chain links TRBV18 with TRBJ2-7; 14 nucleotides align to TRBD2. Germline V lookup: CDR1 KGHSH, CDR2 LQKENI. The CDR3 runs to 16 residues. Trimming took 3 bases from V and 0 from J; bases not matched to a gene: 1. The CDR3 sequence is CASSPGLAGASYEQYF. The CDR3 nucleotides read TGTGCCAGCTCACCGGGACTAGCGGGAGCCTCCTACGAGCAGTACTTC. The full variable domain, rest sourced from reference TRBV18 and TRBJ2-7, is NAGVMQNPRHLVRRRGQEARLRCSPMKGHSHVYWYRQLPEEGLKFMVYLQKENIIDESGMPKERFSAEFPKEGPSILRIQQVVRGDSAAYFCASSPGLAGASYEQYFGPGTRLTVT.